This T cell receptor beta chain was recovered during a study of blood T cell repertoires in COVID-19. Study processing details: Estimation of nucleated cell counts relied on the amplification of reference gene primers. TCRdb keeps only in-frame clones here, not all; method: immunoSEQ multiplex PCR. From that table come the V and J calls and clone size; the DNA was used to work out D and trimming. The data show about 74,000 clones, around 87% seen once. Trimming pared 5 bases from V and 3 bases from J, leaving 15 bases between. CDR3 length: 15 amino acids. Germline values: CDR1 SGHDT, CDR2 YYEEEE. What was sequenced was peripheral blood. This chain joins TRBV5-6 and TRBJ1-5; D not resolved. This clonotype originated in a woman at least 80 years old with active or convalescent COVID-19. The CDR3 DNA reads as TGTGCCAGCAGTACCGTATACAGCCCCAATCAGCCCCAGCATTTT. It yields the protein CASSTVYSPNQPQHF. Full variable domain (outside the CDR3, taken from reference TRBV5-6 and TRBJ1-5): DAGVTQSPTHLIKTRGQQVTLRCSPKSGHDTVSWYQQALGQGPQFIFQYYEEEERQRGNFPDRFSGHQFPNYSSELNVNALLLGDSALYLCASSTVYSPNQPQHFGDGTRLSIL.